The 13 T cell receptor beta chains in this list originate from one sample, sequenced in a study of T cell repertoires in cytomegalovirus infection. TCRdb reprocessed the reads via MiXCR and lists one record per CDR3 protein. Of approximately 600,000 distinct CDR3 sequences in the sample, under 45% were seen once. Antigen specificity for these receptors is unknown. The input for sequencing was cultured PBMCs, taken from culture after CMV antigen stimulation. The receptor set was obtained from a human donor in good health (CMV status not recorded). Some clones in this sample may be carry-over from other donors' samples.

In this sample, this clonotype turned up a few times. The V gene is TRBV10-3, the J gene TRBJ2-4; D possibly uses TRBD1 or TRBD2 (5 bases each). The CDR3 loop spans 13 amino acids. V lost 2 bases to trimming and J lost 8 bases, with 10 bases between them. Germline V gene lookup returns CDR1 ENHRY and CDR2 SYGVKD. CDR3 protein: CAISERGQDIQYF. As DNA, the CDR3 is TGTGCCATCAGTGAGCGGGGCCAGGACATTCAGTACTTC.

At least ten counts were recorded for this clonotype. This chain links TRBV7-2 with TRBJ1-1; D is undetermined. This CDR3 has 15 amino acids. Germline loops: CDR1 SGHTA, CDR2 FQGNSA. V lost 2 bases, J lost 2 bases, and 12 bases lay in between. The CDR3 region is CASSLTWTGNTEAFF. DNA for the CDR3: TGTGCCAGCAGCTTAACATGGACGGGAAACACTGAAGCTTTCTTT.

This clonotype was observed a few times. The chain carries TRBV7-9 and TRBJ2-7; D remains unclear. This CDR3 has 12 residues. Trimming shortened V by 4 bases and J by 5 bases, and 9 bases separated the two germline ends. The V gene's germline CDR1 is SEHNR and CDR2 FQNEAQ (reference sequence). CDR3 region: CASSSVRDEQYF. The CDR3 DNA reads as TGTGCCAGCAGCTCTGTTCGGGACGAGCAGTACTTC.

The chain carries TRBV7-8 and TRBJ2-7; a weak D match, TRBD1 (6 bases). Germline loops: CDR1 SGHVS, CDR2 FQNEAQ. This CDR3 has 15 residues. Trimming shortened V by 5 bases and J by 3 bases, and 17 bases separated the two germline ends. The chain's CDR3 is CASSLTFRTDYEQYF. CDR3 DNA: TGTGCCAGCAGCCTCACTTTCCGGACAGACTACGAGCAGTACTTC. The full variable domain, with the rest looked up from reference TRBV7-8 and TRBJ2-7, is GAGVSQSPRYKVAKRGQDVALRCDPISGHVSLFWYQQALGQGPEFLTYFQNEAQLDKSGLPSDRFFAERPEGSVSTLKIQRTQQEDSAVYLCASSLTFRTDYEQYFGPGTRLTVT.

The V and J genes are TRBV6-5 and TRBJ1-6; no reliable D call. The CDR3 contains 13 residues. Per germline, CDR1 MNHEY and CDR2 SVGAGI. V was pared by 7 bases and J by 8 bases, with 12 bases between. CDR3 bases: TGTGCCAGCATGAGAGACGGGGATTCACCCCTCCACTTT. This gives the protein CASMRDGDSPLHF.

There are a few counts of this clonotype. The chain has TRBV7-9 and TRBJ2-5; unclear D gene. This CDR3 has 14 residues. V lost 3 bases, J lost 2 bases, and 10 bases lay in between. Germline CDR1 is SEHNR and CDR2 is FQNEAQ (reference sequence). Here the CDR3 DNA reads TGTGCCAGCAGCTTTTTCGCTCCACAAGAGACCCAGTACTTC. Amino acids: CASSFFAPQETQYF.

The CDR3 DNA reads TGTGCCAGCAGCCGTACCCCGGAATACGAGCAGTACTTC. Translated, it gives CASSRTPEYEQYF. This chain connects TRBV7-4 to TRBJ2-7; D remains unclear. The ends were cut back, 5 bases at V and 4 bases at J, with 12 bases in the middle. The CDR3 sequence is 13 residues long. CDR1 is SGHVT and CDR2 is SQSDAQ in the germline V gene.

As to this clonotype: This clone may be a read error of a much larger clone one base away. This sequence joins TRBV7-6 and TRBJ1-6; no reliable D call. Looked up from germline, CDR1 is SGHVS and CDR2 is FNYEAQ. The CDR3 loop spans 16 amino acids. The CDR3: CDSSPLTGLKDSPLHF. In nucleotides, the CDR3 is TGTGACAGCAGCCCACTTACGGGTTTGAAGGATTCACCCCTCCACTTT.

The J gene is TRBJ2-7, the V gene TRBV7-2; 10 nucleotides line up with TRBD1. Germline lookup yields CDR1 SGHTA and CDR2 FQGNSA. CDR3 length: 16 amino acids. Trimming cost V 5 bases and J 2 bases; bases outside gene matches: 9. CDR3 protein: CASSPDPGQGTYEQYF. CDR3 nucleotides: TGTGCCAGCAGCCCAGACCCGGGACAGGGGACCTACGAGCAGTACTTC.

This clonotype was seen only a few times. The chain is built from TRBV19 and TRBJ1-1; the D is unclear. The CDR3 length is 18 residues. The germline gives CDR1 LNHDA, CDR2 SQIVND (reference sequence). The V end was cut by 0 bases, the J end by 4 bases, with 21 bases between. The CDR3 protein is CASSIDSGLFRGGTEAFF. The CDR3 region has the DNA TGTGCCAGTAGTATAGACTCTGGCCTCTTTAGAGGTGGCACTGAAGCTTTCTTT.

This clonotype was detected only a few times. This rearrangement joins TRBV3-1 to TRBJ1-1; 8 bases match TRBD1. The CDR3 runs to 16 residues. V lost 2 bases, J lost 4 bases, and 9 bases stayed unmatched. The germline gives CDR1 LGHDT, CDR2 YNNKEL (reference sequence). The CDR3 is CASSQMAGGDGTEAFF. DNA of the CDR3: TGTGCCAGCAGCCAAATGGCAGGGGGCGACGGCACTGAAGCTTTCTTT.

This clonotype appeared many times. This chain joins TRBV7-9 and TRBJ2-7, with D perhaps matching TRBD2 (5 bases). This CDR3 has 14 residues. In germline, CDR1 is SEHNR, CDR2 FQNEAQ (reference sequence). V was pared by 5 bases and J by 0 bases, with 11 bases between. In nucleotides, the CDR3 is TGTGCCAGCAGCCTCTCGGGGTTCTCCTACGAGCAGTACTTC. It encodes CASSLSGFSYEQYF.

This clonotype showed up just a few times. This rearrangement joins TRBV7-8 to TRBJ1-6, with D perhaps TRBD1 (5 bases). Trimming removed 1 base at V and 11 bases at J, with 18 bases between. Per germline, CDR1 SGHVS and CDR2 FQNEAQ. This CDR3 contains 16 residues. Written as DNA, the CDR3 is TGTGCCAGCAGCTTAGGGGGCCGGACTATTAGGACACCCCTCCACTTT. Protein sequence: CASSLGGRTIRTPLHF. The full variable domain, its missing parts supplied by reference TRBV7-8 and TRBJ1-6, is GAGVSQSPRYKVAKRGQDVALRCDPISGHVSLFWYQQALGQGPEFLTYFQNEAQLDKSGLPSDRFFAERPEGSVSTLKIQRTQQEDSAVYLCASSLGGRTIRTPLHFGNGTRLTVT.